Presented here are 22 T cell receptor beta chains from one specimen sequenced in a study of blood T cell repertoires in COVID-19. TCRdb's table, derived via immunoSEQ multiplex PCR, lists solely in-frame clones and lacks some. The sample carries about 81,000 clones, 70% to 90% recorded once. The sequencing sample was made of peripheral blood. These receptors all come from an older man with active or convalescent COVID-19.

As DNA, the CDR3 is TGTGCCAGCATTAGGAGCGGGGGGGCTGGGGATACGCAGTATTTT. Amino acid sequence: CASIRSGGAGDTQYF. The chain links TRBV6-5 to TRBJ2-3; 10 positions agree with TRBD2. There are 15 residues in the CDR3. The germline CDR1 and CDR2 sequences are MNHEY and SVGAGI. V trimming: 7 bases; J trimming: 6 bases; junction bases outside the gene matches: 10.

V and J are TRBV9 and TRBJ2-5; D uncertain. The CDR3 covers 17 residues. Trimming left V 3 bases short and J 1 base short, with 19 bases between. Germline V CDR1 and CDR2: SGDLS, YYNGEE. This CDR3 reads CASSGSAARVGQETQYF. CDR3 sequence (DNA): TGTGCCAGCAGCGGGTCCGCGGCTCGAGTTGGCCAAGAGACCCAGTACTTC.

For the CDR3, the DNA is TGTGCCACCAGCAGAGAGGGGACAGGGGGAATTGGCTACACCTTC. It translates to CATSREGTGGIGYTF. The rearrangement joins TRBV15 to TRBJ1-2; 11 bases align to TRBD1. This CDR3 spans 15 amino acids. Germline V gene sequence: CDR1 LNHNV, CDR2 YYDKDF (reference sequence). V lost 0 bases, J lost 7 bases, and 4 bases stayed unmatched. Variable domain in full (rest from reference TRBV15 and TRBJ1-2): DAMVIQNPRYQVTQFGKPVTLSCSQTLNHNVMYWYQQKSSQAPKLLFHYYDKDFNNEADTPDNFQSRRPNTSFCFLDIRSPGLGDTAMYLCATSREGTGGIGYTFGSGTRLTVV.

The rearrangement links TRBV19 to TRBJ2-7; tentative D call: TRBD2 (6 bases). The germline V and J ends were trimmed by 3 bases and 1 base, with 13 bases remaining between them. From germline, CDR1 is LNHDA and CDR2 SQIVND (reference sequence). This CDR3 spans 15 amino acids. The CDR3 here is CASSMLAGLSYEQYF. CDR3 coding DNA: TGTGCCAGTAGTATGTTGGCGGGGTTATCCTACGAGCAGTACTTC.

V is TRBV7-2 and J is TRBJ1-6; D unresolved. Germline V gene lookup returns CDR1 SGHTA and CDR2 FQGNSA. The CDR3 spans 15 residues. The ends were cut back, 2 bases at V and 9 bases at J, with 14 bases in the middle. The CDR3 is CASSLNVLLISPLHF. The CDR3 DNA reads as TGTGCCAGCAGCTTAAATGTCCTCCTAATTTCACCCCTCCACTTT. The full variable domain, with the rest looked up from reference TRBV7-2 and TRBJ1-6, is GAGVSQSPSNKVTEKGKDVELRCDPISGHTALYWYRQSLGQGLEFLIYFQGNSAPDKSGLPSDRFSAERTGGSVSTLTIQRTQQEDSAVYLCASSLNVLLISPLHFGNGTRLTVT.

This clone was observed a handful of times. The rearrangement links TRBV30 to TRBJ1-4, with a tentative D call TRBD1 (5 bases). This CDR3 contains 16 residues. Germline lookup yields CDR1 GTSNPN and CDR2 SVGIG (reference sequence). V was pared by 0 bases and J by 7 bases, with 18 bases between. CDR3 residues: CAWSVSVGGIREKLFF. The CDR3 DNA reads TGTGCCTGGAGTGTATCCGTCGGGGGTATTCGTGAAAAACTGTTTTTT. Supplemented by reference TRBV30 and TRBJ1-4, the full variable domain reads SQTIHQWPATLVQPVGSPLSLECTVEGTSNPNLYWYRQAAGRGLQLLFYSVGIGQISSEVPQNLSASRPQDRQFILSSKKLLLSDSGFYLCAWSVSVGGIREKLFFGSGTQLSVL.

V usage is TRBV3-1 (or the pseudogene TRBV3-2) and J usage is TRBJ1-6; D is unresolved. This CDR3 has 13 amino acids. The germline CDR1 and CDR2 sequences are LGHDT and YNNKEL (reference sequence). The V and J ends lost 1 base and 8 bases respectively, with 6 bases between them. CDR3 nucleotide sequence: TGTGCCAGCAGCCAAGGGTTAGATTCACCCCTCCACTTT. It encodes CASSQGLDSPLHF.

The chain employs TRBV4-1 and TRBJ1-1, with D possibly matching TRBD1 (5 bases). V shed 5 bases and J shed 0 bases, with 19 bases lying between them. Germline CDR1 MGHRA, CDR2 YSYEKL. CDR3 length: 17 residues. CDR3 protein: CASSAGSAGGLNTEAFF. DNA for the CDR3: TGCGCCAGCAGCGCAGGGTCGGCTGGAGGGTTGAACACTGAAGCTTTCTTT.

The chain combines TRBV28 with TRBJ2-2; the match to TRBD2 covers 8 bases. This CDR3 comprises 16 residues. The trim removed 1 base at V and 4 bases at J, leaving 5 bases unmatched. The germline gives CDR1 MDHEN, CDR2 SYDVKM. The CDR3 bases are TGTGCCAGCAGTTTATCGGGGGGGTTCAGCACCGGGGAGCTGTTTTTT. Its translation is CASSLSGGFSTGELFF.

The genes are TRBV9 and TRBJ2-2, with a tentative D call TRBD2 (5 bases). This CDR3 is built from 14 residues. V was cut by 2 bases and J by 7 bases, with 12 bases left in between. Germline CDR1 is SGDLS and CDR2 is YYNGEE. CDR3 loop: CASSVALGDGELFF. CDR3 nucleotide sequence: TGTGCCAGCAGCGTCGCCTTGGGAGACGGGGAGCTGTTTTTT.

This chain uses TRBV4-1 with TRBJ1-2, with 9 bases lining up with TRBD1. Germline loops: CDR1 MGHRA, CDR2 YSYEKL. V lost 8 bases, J lost 6 bases, and 10 bases stayed unmatched. The CDR3 length is 14 residues. This CDR3 is CASGTRDRVDGYTF. The CDR3 region has the DNA TGCGCCAGCGGGACGAGGGACAGGGTGGATGGCTACACCTTC.

This clone has just one count. The chain recombines TRBV7-9 with TRBJ1-2; D unclear. Trimming took off 0 bases at V and 4 bases at J, with 6 bases between the two ends. The CDR3 is 13 residues long. Germline CDR1 reads SEHNR; CDR2 reads FQNEAQ (reference sequence). CDR3 in DNA: TGTGCCAGCAGCTTAGCAGCTTCCTATGGCTACACCTTC. As protein: CASSLAASYGYTF.

The genes are TRBV7-2 and TRBJ1-4, with D hard to call. Germline-derived CDR1 and CDR2 are SGHTA and FQGNSA. Trimming cost V 3 bases and J 4 bases, with 6 bases left between them. This CDR3 has 13 amino acids. CDR3 DNA: TGTGCCAGCAGCTTTCAGGATAATGAAAAACTGTTTTTT. It yields the protein CASSFQDNEKLFF.

The chain uses TRBV9 and TRBJ2-7; D is perhaps TRBD1 (5 bases). Germline values: CDR1 SGDLS, CDR2 YYNGEE. The CDR3 has 15 amino acids. V dropped 2 bases and J dropped 8 bases, with 20 bases sitting between them. For the CDR3, the DNA is TGTGCCAGCAGCGTGACAGAGACTGTTTACGAGCAGCAGTACTTC. Its protein product is CASSVTETVYEQQYF.

V usage is TRBV9 and J usage is TRBJ2-7; D ambiguous. The CDR3 spans 13 residues. V lost 0 bases and J lost 6, with 10 bases in between. From germline, CDR1 is SGDLS and CDR2 YYNGEE. The DNA of the CDR3 is TGTGCCAGCAGCGTAGGGTATCCAGGCGAGCAGTACTTC. Its translation: CASSVGYPGEQYF.

This clone has a single count. This rearrangement joins TRBV3-1 (or the pseudogene TRBV3-2) to TRBJ2-5, with 9 bases matching TRBD2. V was clipped by 1 base and J by 4 bases; unmatched bases: 4. Germline loops: CDR1 LGHDT, CDR2 YNNKEL (reference sequence). The CDR3 covers 15 residues. The CDR3 here is CASSQGGAGGETQYF. CDR3 DNA: TGTGCCAGCAGCCAAGGGGGAGCGGGGGGAGAGACCCAGTACTTC.

The chain employs TRBV7-2 and TRBJ2-3; 9 nucleotides agree with TRBD1. J gave up 6 bases and V 6 bases, and 7 bases lay outside the gene matches. This CDR3 is built from 14 residues. The germline V gene has CDR1 SGHTA and CDR2 FQGNSA. CDR3 protein: CASSRDRAYDTQYF. Written as DNA, the CDR3 is TGTGCCAGCAGTCGGGACAGGGCTTATGATACGCAGTATTTT.

The chain carries TRBV27 and TRBJ2-5; D remains ambiguous. Germline assignment: CDR1 MNHEY and CDR2 SMNVEV (reference sequence). The CDR3 totals 14 residues. With 2 bases removed from V and 1 base from J, the gap between germline ends came to 8 bases. The CDR3 sequence is CASSLISSQETQYF. The CDR3 region has the DNA TGTGCCAGCAGTTTAATTTCCAGCCAAGAGACCCAGTACTTC.

This clone has a single count. The CDR3 region is CASSLEGQFAGNTIYF. The DNA for the CDR3 is TGTGCCAGCAGCTTAGAAGGACAGTTCGCCGGAAACACCATATATTTT. This sequence joins TRBV7-2 and TRBJ1-3; maybe TRBD1 (6 bases). Germline loops: CDR1 SGHTA, CDR2 FQGNSA. CDR3 length: 16 amino acids. V lost 1 base to trimming and J lost 4 bases, with 14 bases between them.

In DNA form, the CDR3 reads TGTGCCAGCAGCATCGGACAGGGGGGGAGGGAGACCCAGTACTTC. It specifies CASSIGQGGRETQYF. The gene calls are TRBV7-2 and TRBJ2-5; TRBD1 aligns across 10 bases. V shed 5 bases and J 5 bases; nucleotides not matched to a gene: 8. The length of the CDR3 is 15 residues. Germline CDR1 is SGHTA and CDR2 is FQGNSA.

V and J are TRBV5-1 and TRBJ2-3; possible D gene TRBD1, 5 bases. CDR1 and CDR2 from the germline V gene are SGHRS and YFSETQ. Trimming cost V 2 bases and J 4 bases, with 11 bases left between them. This CDR3 comprises 14 residues. In DNA, the CDR3 is TGCGCCAGCAGCTTCAGGGTCACCGCAGATACGCAGTATTTT. It encodes CASSFRVTADTQYF.

V gene TRBV7-2 combines with J gene TRBJ1-2; weak D call: TRBD1 (6 bases). This CDR3 spans 13 amino acids. V was cut by 2 bases and J by 6 bases, with 10 bases left in between. Per germline, CDR1 SGHTA and CDR2 FQGNSA. The CDR3 protein is CASSLRQADGYTF. Here the CDR3 DNA reads TGTGCCAGCAGCTTAAGACAGGCTGATGGCTACACCTTC.